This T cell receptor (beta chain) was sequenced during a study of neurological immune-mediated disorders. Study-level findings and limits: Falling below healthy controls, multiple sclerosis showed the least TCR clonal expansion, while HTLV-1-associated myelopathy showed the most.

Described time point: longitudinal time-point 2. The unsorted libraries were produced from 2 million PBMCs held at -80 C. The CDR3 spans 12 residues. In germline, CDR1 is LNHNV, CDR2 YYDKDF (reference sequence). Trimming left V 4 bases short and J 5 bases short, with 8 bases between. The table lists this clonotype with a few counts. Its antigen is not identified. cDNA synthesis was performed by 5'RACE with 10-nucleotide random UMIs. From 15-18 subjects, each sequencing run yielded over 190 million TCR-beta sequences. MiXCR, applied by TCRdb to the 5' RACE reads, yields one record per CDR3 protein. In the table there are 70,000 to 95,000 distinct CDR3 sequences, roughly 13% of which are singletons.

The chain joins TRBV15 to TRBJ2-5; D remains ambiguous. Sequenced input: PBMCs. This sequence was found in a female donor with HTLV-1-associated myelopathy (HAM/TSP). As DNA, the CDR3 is TGTGCCACCAGCACTGGGCGGGAGACCCAGTACTTC. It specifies CATSTGRETQYF.